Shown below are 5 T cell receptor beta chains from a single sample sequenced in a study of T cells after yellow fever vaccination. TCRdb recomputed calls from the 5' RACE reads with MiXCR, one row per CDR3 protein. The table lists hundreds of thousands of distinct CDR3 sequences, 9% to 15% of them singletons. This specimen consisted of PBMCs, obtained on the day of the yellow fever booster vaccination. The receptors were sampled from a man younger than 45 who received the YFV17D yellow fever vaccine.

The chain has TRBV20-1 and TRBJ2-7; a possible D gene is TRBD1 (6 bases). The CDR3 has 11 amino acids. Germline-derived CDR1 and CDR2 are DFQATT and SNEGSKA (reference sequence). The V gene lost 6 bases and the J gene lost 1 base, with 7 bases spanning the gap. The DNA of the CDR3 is TGCAGTGCAGACAGGTCCTACGAGCAGTACTTC. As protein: CSADRSYEQYF.

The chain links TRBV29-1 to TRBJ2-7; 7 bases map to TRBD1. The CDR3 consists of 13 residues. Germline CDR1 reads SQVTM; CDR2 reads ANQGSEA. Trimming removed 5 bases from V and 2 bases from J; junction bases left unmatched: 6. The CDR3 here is CSVRQGKAYEQYF. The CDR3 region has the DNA TGCAGCGTTCGACAGGGCAAAGCCTACGAGCAGTACTTC.

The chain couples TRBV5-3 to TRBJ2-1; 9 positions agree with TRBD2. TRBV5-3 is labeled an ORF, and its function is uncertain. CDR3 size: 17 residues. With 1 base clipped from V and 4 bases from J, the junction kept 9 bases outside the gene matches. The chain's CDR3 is CARSLSFRREGYNEQFF. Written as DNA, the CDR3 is TGTGCCAGAAGCTTGAGTTTCCGGCGGGAGGGATACAATGAGCAGTTCTTC.

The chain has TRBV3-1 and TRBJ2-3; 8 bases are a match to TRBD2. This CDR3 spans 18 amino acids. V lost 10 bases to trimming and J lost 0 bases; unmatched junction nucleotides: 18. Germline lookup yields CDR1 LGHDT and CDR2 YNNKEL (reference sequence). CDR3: CAISPLSGSHFSTDTQYF. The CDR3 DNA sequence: TGTGCCATCAGTCCACTGAGCGGGAGCCATTTTAGCACAGATACGCAGTATTTT.

For the CDR3, the DNA is TGTGCCAGCAGTCCACCGGACAGGCCAGGGGAGACCCAGTACTTC. This encodes CASSPPDRPGETQYF. The chain recombines TRBV28 with TRBJ2-5, with 7 bases lining up with TRBD1. CDR3 length: 15 residues. After removal of 5 bases from V and 5 bases from J, the junction contained 11 bases not matched to a gene. The germline V gene encodes CDR1 MDHEN and CDR2 SYDVKM.